One sample yielded the 11 T cell receptor beta chains listed below, sequenced in a study of post-analysis software for immune sequencing data (dated by TCRdb to the mid-2010s). No antigen has been identified for these receptors. The full study reports these points: Patients showed significantly higher frequencies than controls for a handful of TRBV segments, among them TRBV5-6, TRBV5-1 and TRBV20-1.

The library came from PCR. The sequencing machine was an Illumina HiSeq 2500. To reduce PCR and sequencing biases, unique molecular identifiers were incorporated into the TCR beta cDNA libraries. TCRdb itself trimmed the public reads at Q25 with fastp, ran MiXCR and retained productive beta chains. Identical CDR3 proteins give one entry, which carries the most common genes and DNA. In this sample the table shows fewer than 900,000 distinct CDR3 sequences, more than 45% of which occur a single time. The top ten clones comprise roughly 4.5% of the sample. The sequenced sample consisted of blood. The receptors here all came from a girl between 5 and 17 years old with multiple sclerosis.

This clonotype was seen only a few times. The chain has TRBV24-1 and TRBJ2-3, with a weak D call TRBD2 (5 bases). Germline values: CDR1 KGHDR, CDR2 SFDVKD. Trimming pared 4 bases from V and 2 bases from J, leaving 12 bases between. The CDR3 is made up of 15 amino acids. This chain's CDR3 is CATSDPGDTTDTQYF. CDR3 nucleotides: TGTGCCACCAGTGACCCCGGGGATACCACAGATACGCAGTATTTT.

This clonotype occurred a few times. This sequence joins TRBV27 and TRBJ1-2; 11 bases map to TRBD1. The V gene's germline CDR1 is MNHEY and CDR2 SMNVEV (reference sequence). The V segment lost 0 bases and the J segment 2 bases; nucleotides outside the gene matches: 2. The CDR3 totals 16 residues. The CDR3 coding sequence is TGTGCCAGCAGTTTATCGAGGACAGGGGGCAACTATGGCTACACCTTC. This sequence encodes CASSLSRTGGNYGYTF.

The rearrangement joins TRBV11-2 to TRBJ1-1, with D hard to call. From germline, CDR1 is SGHAT and CDR2 FQNNGV. Deletions cut 1 base from V and 4 bases from J, with 10 bases between. The CDR3 consists of 14 residues. CDR3 nucleotide sequence: TGTGCCAGCAGCTTAGGGGCAGGACGCACTGAAGCTTTCTTT. Amino acids: CASSLGAGRTEAFF.

V usage is TRBV7-6 and J usage is TRBJ2-3, with D hard to call. CDR3 size: 13 residues. Trimming pared 6 bases from V and 5 bases from J, leaving 12 bases between. CDR1 and CDR2 (germline): SGHVS, FNYEAQ. The CDR3 region has the DNA TGTGCCAGCAGGCCAGAAATAGGAGATACGCAGTATTTT. Translating it yields CASRPEIGDTQYF.

The chain couples TRBV6-5 to TRBJ2-7; 7 nucleotides match TRBD1. In germline, CDR1 is MNHEY, CDR2 SVGAGI. V lost 9 bases to trimming and J lost 1 base; unmatched junction nucleotides: 9. The CDR3 spans 14 residues. CDR3 bases: TGTGCCAGTTCTATCCGGGACAGATCCTACGAGCAGTACTTC. Its translation: CASSIRDRSYEQYF.

The sample holds a few counts of this clonotype. The V gene is TRBV7-9, the J gene TRBJ1-1, with D unclear. CDR1 and CDR2 from the germline V gene are SEHNR and FQNEAQ (reference sequence). This CDR3 region has 14 residues. Trimming cost V 5 bases and J 4 bases, with 14 bases left between them. Here the CDR3 DNA reads TGTGCCAGCAGCCCCTTCTCGGGGTCCACTGAAGCTTTCTTT. This sequence encodes CASSPFSGSTEAFF.

The gene calls are TRBV5-5 and TRBJ1-4, with a weak D call TRBD1 (5 bases). The CDR3 runs 15 residues. V dropped 4 bases and J dropped 7 bases, with 17 bases sitting between them. Germline V gene sequence: CDR1 SGHKS, CDR2 YYEKEE (reference sequence). The CDR3 nucleotides read TGTGCCAGCAGCCTGGGGCCCGGGGAGACTGAAAAACTGTTTTTT. It is translated as CASSLGPGETEKLFF. Variable domain in full (rest from reference TRBV5-5 and TRBJ1-4): DAGVTQSPTHLIKTRGQQVTLRCSPISGHKSVSWYQQVLGQGPQFIFQYYEKEERGRGNFPDRFSARQFPNYSSELNVNALLLGDSALYLCASSLGPGETEKLFFGSGTQLSVL.

V gene TRBV11-2 combines with J gene TRBJ2-1; no clear D gene. Germline assignment: CDR1 SGHAT and CDR2 FQNNGV. CDR3 length: 16 residues. The ends were cut back, 1 base at V and 0 bases at J, with 10 bases in the middle. Here the CDR3 DNA reads TGTGCCAGCAGCTTAGTATCGACTGACTCCTACAATGAGCAGTTCTTC. Translated: CASSLVSTDSYNEQFF.

This clonotype has just one count. The gene calls are TRBV30 and TRBJ2-1, with D tentatively TRBD2 (5 bases). V dropped 0 bases and J dropped 0 bases, with 12 bases sitting between them. This CDR3 has 16 amino acids. CDR1 and CDR2 (germline): GTSNPN, SVGIG (reference sequence). CDR3 nucleotide sequence: TGTGCCTGGAGTGTACGGGCGGGCTTCTCCTACAATGAGCAGTTCTTC. Its protein is CAWSVRAGFSYNEQFF. Using reference TRBV30 and TRBJ2-1 for the parts outside the CDR3, the full variable domain is SQTIHQWPATLVQPVGSPLSLECTVEGTSNPNLYWYRQAAGRGLQLLFYSVGIGQISSEVPQNLSASRPQDRQFILSSKKLLLSDSGFYLCAWSVRAGFSYNEQFFGPGTRLTVL.

The rearrangement joins TRBV19 to TRBJ1-2, with TRBD1 identical over 7 bases. With V trimmed by 5 bases and J by 8 bases, 8 bases remained unmatched. The CDR3 extends over 13 amino acids. Germline loops: CDR1 LNHDA, CDR2 SQIVND (reference sequence). The CDR3 nucleotides are TGTGCCAGTAGTGTCAAGACAGGGTCCGGCTACACCTTC. Its protein product is CASSVKTGSGYTF.

The chain joins TRBV29-1 to TRBJ1-2, with 7 bases matching TRBD1. J lost 4 bases, V lost 6 bases, and 5 bases had no gene match. The CDR3 is made up of 12 amino acids. CDR1 and CDR2 from the germline V gene are SQVTM and ANQGSEA. The CDR3 sequence is CSVVRTGYGYTF. Here the CDR3 DNA reads TGCAGCGTAGTACGGACAGGCTATGGCTACACCTTC.